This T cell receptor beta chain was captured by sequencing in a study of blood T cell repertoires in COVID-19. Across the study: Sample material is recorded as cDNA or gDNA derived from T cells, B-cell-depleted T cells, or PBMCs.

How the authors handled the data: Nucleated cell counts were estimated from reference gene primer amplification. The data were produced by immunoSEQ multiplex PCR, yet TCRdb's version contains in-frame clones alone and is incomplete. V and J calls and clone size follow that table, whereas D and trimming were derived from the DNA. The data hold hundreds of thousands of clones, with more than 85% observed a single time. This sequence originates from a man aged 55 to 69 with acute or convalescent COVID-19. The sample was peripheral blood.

The CDR3 sequence is CASGDRVYNEQFF. The CDR3 DNA reads as TGTGCCAGCGGGGACAGGGTATACAATGAGCAGTTCTTC. The V gene is TRBV6-5, the J gene TRBJ2-1; 9 bases match TRBD1. Germline assignment: CDR1 MNHEY and CDR2 SVGAGI. The CDR3 consists of 13 residues. Trimming took 8 bases from V and 4 from J; bases not matched to a gene: 3.